This T cell receptor beta chain was obtained from a study of PD-1 blockade in classical Hodgkin lymphoma. On this clone: Its antigen remains unknown.

Germline CDR1 is SGDLS and CDR2 is YYNGEE. This CDR3 has 12 amino acids. V shed 3 bases and J shed 8 bases, with 11 bases lying between them. Each and every patient relapsed after autologous stem cell transplantation, and patients got differing brentuximab vedotin exposure. Best response was recorded as complete response, partial response or progressive disease. Findings and limits, study-wide: When set against healthy donors, newly diagnosed patients were reported to show lower baseline TCR diversity. Those starting nivolumab under 1 year post-ASCT were excluded. Diversity in CD4+ TCRs, unlike that measured in CD8+ TCRs, had risen significantly by C4D1.

TCRdb's copy holds only in-frame clones and misses some; the assay was immunoSEQ multiplex PCR. The sample comprises 50,000 to 75,000 clones, around 88% of which are singletons, and about 12% rests with the top ten. The chain links TRBV9 to TRBJ1-2, with a possible D match to TRBD1 (5 bases). This specimen consisted of peripheral blood mononuclear cells (PBMCs), obtained at baseline. The source of this sequence is a human donor with classical Hodgkin lymphoma. The chain's CDR3 is CASSGRDAGYTF. The CDR3 region has the DNA TGTGCCAGCAGCGGCCGGGACGCGGGCTACACCTTC.